One T cell receptor (beta chain) is described in this entry. CD8+ and CD4+ T cells taken from blood had their TCR beta sequenced. This sample was included in a study of CD8 T cells in Susac syndrome. CDR1 is SQVTM and CDR2 is ANQGSEA in the germline V gene. This CDR3 has 12 residues. Trimming took 7 bases from V and 3 from J, leaving 10 bases between them. With random hexamers, about 0.5 to 1 ug RNA was reverse transcribed. The method of amplification for TCR beta CDR3 was immunoSEQ multiplex PCR, covering 54 Vbeta and 13 Jbeta. TCRdb redid the calling of the immunoSEQ multiplex PCR reads with MiXCR, one entry per CDR3 protein. The data contain some 160,000 distinct CDR3 sequences, 90% to 97% of them seen just once; the ten biggest clones take up less than 0.085%.

This chain joins TRBV29-1 and TRBJ2-4; D is perhaps TRBD1 (6 bases). Sequences were obtained from CD4+ T cells from PBMCs. The receptor was derived from a human donor with Susac syndrome. The DNA of the CDR3 is TGCAGCGCCGGACAGAACAAAAACATTCAGTACTTC. This gives the protein CSAGQNKNIQYF.